This T cell receptor beta chain was captured by sequencing in a study of post-analysis software for immune sequencing data. Built from TCR beta cDNA, the libraries had unique molecular identifiers in them. MiXCR was run by TCRdb on the PCR reads, yielding one entry per CDR3 protein. This table holds over 700,000 distinct CDR3 sequences, 25% to 30% found once. On this clonotype: Its antigen remains unknown.

General observations from the study: By F measure, samples from a shared preparation batch strongly co-clustered. Elevated frequency relative to controls characterized roughly five TRBV segments in patients, TRBV5-6, TRBV5-1 and TRBV20-1 among them.

V dropped 6 bases and J dropped 2; count of bases not matched to a gene: 9. Per germline, CDR1 LNHNV and CDR2 YYDKDF (reference sequence). The CDR3 sequence is 16 residues long. This clonotype originated in a girl aged 10-17 years with multiple sclerosis. Sequenced material: blood. V usage is TRBV15 and J usage is TRBJ2-3; the match to TRBD2 covers 9 bases. CDR3 in amino acids: CATRSGLAGTTDTQYF. In nucleotides, the CDR3 is TGTGCCACCAGAAGTGGTCTAGCGGGAACCACAGATACGCAGTATTTT.